The TCR beta chain described here comes from a study of regulatory T cells in long-lasting Graves disease. Study-level results: New patients shared roughly 980 public clonotypes, fewer than the 2,500 to 3,500 shared by persistent patients. Persistent Graves' patients showed reduced TCR diversity versus newly diagnosed patients.

This clonotype has more than one count but fewer than ten. Its antigen is unidentified. Building of the TCR beta libraries involved iRepertoire HTBI primers and Arm-PCR of CDR3 regions. Study processing details: Across the samples, identification revealed 50 to 80 TRBV and roughly 13 TRBJ segments. One entry per CDR3 protein, called by TCRdb with MiXCR from the multiplex PCR reads. None of the V and J calls come from the authors' own analysis; TCRdb made them. The profile shows some 560,000 distinct CDR3 sequences, roughly 16% of them singletons. The time point denotes: newly diagnosed GD, antithyroid drugs for less than 3 months. Preparation of the TCR library used RNA extracted from PBMCs. V was cut by 1 base and J by 5 bases, with 8 bases left in between. The CDR3 is made up of 14 amino acids. Germline V lookup: CDR1 LGHDT, CDR2 YNNKEL (reference sequence). The data were also submitted as part of a second study, on T cells in Graves' hyperthyroidism and ophthalmopathy. That publication notes: Using 13 V-J features, a model discriminated ophthalmopathy from stable hyperthyroidism.

The sequence was collected from a woman between 40 and 65 years old with Graves disease. Sequenced here: peripheral blood mononuclear cells (PBMCs), sampled at new diagnosis, from a patient treated with antithyroid drugs. The chain is built from TRBV3-1 and TRBJ2-2; D is ambiguous. CDR3 bases: TGTGCCAGCAGCCAAGTCTCGTCGACCGGGGAGCTGTTTTTT. Translated: CASSQVSSTGELFF.